These 22 T cell receptor beta chains originate from one sample sequenced in a study of molecular identifiers for immune sequencing clone quantification. One entry per CDR3 protein, called by TCRdb with MiXCR from the PCR reads. The data hold about 68,000 distinct CDR3 sequences, with less than 20% observed a single time. Input material: naive CD8+ T cells from blood, with Jurkat cell RNA spiked in. Regarding subset: FACS-sorted CD8+CD4-CCR7+CD45RA+ naive T cells. These receptors all stem from a human donor in good health. Some libraries in this study had Jurkat cell RNA spiked in.

Comments on this clonotype: A read error may explain this, as a much larger clone is one base away. Lacking the conserved final phenylalanine or tryptophan, this CDR3 likely reflects a read error. CDR3 bases: TGTGCCAGCTCCAGACAGGGCCACACTGAAGCTTTCTCT. Translated: CASSRQGHTEAFS. The chain recombines TRBV25-1 with TRBJ1-1, with 7 bases aligning to TRBD1. This CDR3 is 13 amino acids long. The V and J ends lost 8 bases and 3 bases, in that order; junction bases with no gene match: 6. The germline CDR1 and CDR2 sequences are MGHDK and SYGVNS.

This clonotype was detected many times. The V and J genes are TRBV4-1 and TRBJ2-7; TRBD1 matches 9 bases. Germline V gene data show CDR1 as MGHRA and CDR2 as YSYEKL. The J segment lost 3 bases and the V segment lost 5 bases, leaving 5 bases of the junction unmatched. The CDR3 is 14 amino acids. The CDR3 here is CASSSRTGVYEQYF. The CDR3 nucleotides read TGCGCCAGCAGCTCTCGGACAGGGGTCTACGAGCAGTACTTC.

This clonotype came up many times. The CDR3 reads CASAGANVLTF. In DNA form, the CDR3 reads TGTGCCAGTGCTGGGGCCAACGTCCTGACTTTC. The chain combines TRBV12-3 or TRBV12-4 with TRBJ2-6; unclear D gene. V was pared by 9 bases and J by 2 bases, with 2 bases between. The CDR3 consists of 11 residues.

This clonotype was picked up many times. The chain carries TRBV30 and TRBJ2-3; the match to TRBD2 covers 7 bases. The CDR3 is 13 amino acids. The junction had 4 bases not matched to a gene; V was cut back by 5 bases and J by 2 bases. Germline lookup yields CDR1 GTSNPN and CDR2 SVGIG (reference sequence). CDR3 sequence (DNA): TGTGCCTGGTCGGCGGGAGTCACAGATACGCAGTATTTT. This sequence encodes CAWSAGVTDTQYF.

Comment on this clonotype: A much larger clone sits a single nucleotide away, making a read error possible. The chain joins TRBV11-3 to TRBJ2-6; 8 positions agree with TRBD1. CDR3 length equals 16 residues. Germline CDR1 and CDR2: SGHNT and YENEEA. V lost 9 bases and J lost 3; bases outside the gene matches: 10. In DNA form, the CDR3 reads TGTGCCAGTTCGGACAGGGATCTATATGGGGCCAACGTCCTGACTTTC. It codes for CASSDRDLYGANVLTF.

Of note for this clonotype: The germline gene is not matched at one end of the junction; a read error may be the cause. The rearrangement uses TRBV5-3 and TRBJ2-3, with 7 bases lining up with TRBD1. TRBV5-3 counts as an open reading frame of uncertain function. The CDR3 spans 15 residues. The CDR3 here is CARSPGTAITDTQYF. The CDR3 coding sequence is TGTGCCCGCAGCCCGGGGACAGCCATCACAGATACGCAATATTTT.

At least ten counts were recorded for this clonotype. The chain has TRBV7-9 and TRBJ2-2, with D possibly being TRBD1 (6 bases). Germline V lookup: CDR1 SEHNR, CDR2 FQNEAQ (reference sequence). The CDR3 runs to 19 residues. V was trimmed by 2 bases and J by 0 bases, leaving 19 bases between them. CDR3 amino acids: CASSLIATTGLANTGELFF. In nucleotides, the CDR3 is TGTGCCAGCAGCTTAATAGCTACGACAGGTCTAGCGAACACCGGGGAGCTGTTTTTT.

On this clonotype itself: A read error may explain this, as a much larger clone is one base away. The V and J genes are TRBV13 and TRBJ2-1; D is unresolved. In germline, CDR1 is PRHDT, CDR2 FYEKMQ (reference sequence). V was clipped by 1 base and J by 3 bases, with 10 bases between them. The CDR3 spans 15 residues. The CDR3: CASSLEGNIYNEQFF. DNA for the CDR3: TGTGCCAGCAGCTTAGAAGGCAATATCTACAATGAGCAGTTCTTC.

Remarks on this clonotype: Since a much larger clone is just one base distant, this may be a read error. This sequence joins TRBV4-1 and TRBJ2-1; TRBD2 might be the D (5 bases). Germline lookup yields CDR1 MGHRA and CDR2 YSYEKL. The V end was cut by 5 bases, the J end by 5 bases, with 16 bases between. This CDR3 spans 15 amino acids. This CDR3 reads CASSWTWTADNEQFF. The CDR3 DNA is TGCGCCAGCAGCTGGACCTGGACTGCCGACAATGAGCAGTTCTTC.

In the case of this clonotype: Since a much larger clone is just one base distant, this may be a read error. The chain employs TRBV9 and TRBJ2-5; 9 nucleotides agree with TRBD1. This CDR3 has 18 amino acids. Germline CDR1 reads SGDLS; CDR2 reads YYNGEE. This CDR3 reads CASSAANIGQGTWETQHF. CDR3 nucleotide sequence: TGTGCCAGCAGCGCCGCGAATATTGGACAGGGGACGTGGGAGACCCAGCACTTC. Complete variable domain (other parts from reference TRBV9 and TRBJ2-5): DSGVTQTPKHLITATGQRVTLRCSPRSGDLSVYWYQQSLDQGLQFLIQYYNGEERAKGNILERFSAQQFPDLHSELNLSSLELGDSALYFCASSAANIGQGTWETQHFGPGTRLLVL.

This clonotype was counted many times. The gene calls are TRBV6-1 and TRBJ1-5; D remains ambiguous. This CDR3 contains 14 residues. CDR1 and CDR2 from the germline V gene are MNHNS and SASEGT. Trimming left V 5 bases short and J 3 bases short, with 11 bases between. The CDR3 protein is CASSTMGYNQPQHF. DNA for the CDR3: TGTGCCAGCAGTACTATGGGCTACAATCAGCCCCAGCATTTT.

In its sample, this clonotype was seen many times. The J gene is TRBJ2-1, the V gene TRBV19; 9 bases are shared with TRBD2. V lost 2 bases to trimming and J lost 4 bases; unmatched junction nucleotides: 12. The CDR3 length is 18 residues. Looked up from germline, CDR1 is LNHDA and CDR2 is SQIVND (reference sequence). For the CDR3, the DNA is TGTGCCAGTAGTATATTGATTCCTAGCGGGGCTCAGTACAATGAGCAGTTCTTC. It codes for CASSILIPSGAQYNEQFF. Using reference TRBV19 and TRBJ2-1 for the parts outside the CDR3, the full variable domain is DGGITQSPKYLFRKEGQNVTLSCEQNLNHDAMYWYRQDPGQGLRLIYYSQIVNDFQKGDIAEGYSVSREKKESFPLTVTSAQKNPTAFYLCASSILIPSGAQYNEQFFGPGTRLTVL.

This sequence joins TRBV27 and TRBJ2-1; D is unclear. Trimming shortened V by 6 bases and J by 10 bases, and 19 bases separated the two germline ends. The CDR3 consists of 14 residues. CDR1 MNHEY and CDR2 SMNVEV come from the germline V gene (reference sequence). CDR3 loop: CASSHGPVAKEQFF. CDR3 coding DNA: TGTGCCAGCAGCCACGGCCCCGTGGCTAAAGAGCAGTTCTTC.

There are many counts of this clonotype. In DNA form, the CDR3 reads TGTGCCGGAGGGACCCCGGACTACGAGCAGTACTTC. It codes for CAGGTPDYEQYF. This rearrangement joins TRBV7-9 to TRBJ2-7; TRBD2 might be the D (6 bases). CDR3 length equals 12 residues. V lost 11 bases to trimming and J lost 3 bases, with 14 bases between them. CDR1 and CDR2 from the germline V gene are SEHNR and FQNEAQ (reference sequence).

This clonotype was seen at least ten times. The chain is built from TRBV7-3 and TRBJ2-1, with 10 bases that match TRBD2. The V gene end was trimmed by 5 bases and the J gene end by 10 bases; junction bases not matched to a gene: 8. Germline V CDR1 and CDR2: SGHTA, FQGTGA. The CDR3 totals 14 residues. For the CDR3, the DNA is TGTGCCAGCAGCCCTAGCGGGAGAGCAGTAGAGCAGTTCTTC. The encoded protein is CASSPSGRAVEQFF.

At least ten counts were recorded for this clonotype. The chain recombines TRBV7-9 with TRBJ2-1; no clear D gene. V was cut by 5 bases and J by 0 bases, with 14 bases left in between. CDR3 size: 16 residues. CDR1 and CDR2 (germline): SEHNR, FQNEAQ (reference sequence). In DNA, the CDR3 is TGTGCCAGCAGCCCAAGGGTAACTGTCTCCTACAATGAGCAGTTCTTC. It specifies CASSPRVTVSYNEQFF.

This clonotype came up many times. V usage is TRBV4-1 and J usage is TRBJ2-7; D is uncertain. The CDR3 contains 12 residues. Deletions cut 7 bases from V and 7 bases from J, with 14 bases between. CDR1 is MGHRA and CDR2 is YSYEKL in the germline V gene. As DNA, the CDR3 is TGCGCCAGCACCGGTCGCACAGCAGAGCAGTACTTC. Its translation: CASTGRTAEQYF.

This clonotype appeared many times. The rearrangement uses TRBV30 and TRBJ1-6, with D unresolved. The CDR3 totals 13 residues. CDR1 and CDR2 from the germline V gene are GTSNPN and SVGIG (reference sequence). V was pared by 2 bases and J by 5 bases, with 7 bases between. DNA for the CDR3: TGTGCCTGGAGTTCAGGAGATAATTCACCCCTCCACTTT. Amino acid sequence: CAWSSGDNSPLHF. The entire variable domain, with the rest obtained from reference TRBV30 and TRBJ1-6, is as follows: SQTIHQWPATLVQPVGSPLSLECTVEGTSNPNLYWYRQAAGRGLQLLFYSVGIGQISSEVPQNLSASRPQDRQFILSSKKLLLSDSGFYLCAWSSGDNSPLHFGNGTRLTVT.

About this clonotype: A much larger clone differs from this one at a single base, so this may be a read error. This chain uses TRBV7-8 with TRBJ2-3, with 11 bases aligning to TRBD1. Germline V gene lookup returns CDR1 SGHVS and CDR2 FQNEAQ. The length of the CDR3 is 14 residues. Trimming cost V 8 bases and J 4 bases; bases outside gene matches: 5. CDR3 DNA sequence: TGTGCCAGCGGCCCGGGACAGGGGGCAGATACGCAGTATTTT. This encodes CASGPGQGADTQYF.

In its sample, this clonotype was seen many times. This chain links TRBV10-3 with TRBJ2-7, with 11 bases matching TRBD2. This CDR3 has 17 amino acids. J gave up 2 bases and V 3 bases, and 9 bases lay outside the gene matches. CDR1 is ENHRY and CDR2 is SYGVKD in the germline V gene. The CDR3 loop is CAISEEETSGITYEQYF. The CDR3 DNA is TGTGCCATCAGTGAAGAAGAGACTAGCGGGATTACCTACGAGCAGTACTTC.

Ten or more counts support this clonotype. The chain joins TRBV13 to TRBJ2-7; D not certain. Trimming left V 5 bases short and J 2 bases short, with 10 bases between. Looked up from germline, CDR1 is PRHDT and CDR2 is FYEKMQ (reference sequence). This CDR3 spans 13 amino acids. The CDR3 region is CASSPRRTYEQYF. The CDR3 DNA is TGTGCCAGCAGCCCAAGACGGACCTACGAGCAGTACTTC.

This clonotype was counted at least ten times. This sequence joins TRBV4-1 and TRBJ2-1; 7 bases agree with TRBD2. The CDR3 totals 12 residues. J was trimmed by 8 bases and V by 4 bases; bases with no gene match: 2. Germline CDR1 is MGHRA and CDR2 is YSYEKL. The CDR3 sequence is CASSPGGYEQFF. The CDR3 DNA reads as TGCGCCAGCAGCCCCGGGGGGTATGAGCAGTTCTTC.